A selection of T cell receptor beta chains follows, all from one sample in a study of response to subunit inactivated influenza vaccine. TCRdb reprocessed the RT-PCR reads via MiXCR and lists one record per CDR3 protein. The data show about 520,000 distinct CDR3 sequences, about 7.2% seen once. The sample in question was PBMCs from blood, obtained around 25 months after vaccination. These receptors came from a man aged 50-75 years who received an inactivated influenza vaccine. The CDR3 runs from the conserved cysteine through the conserved F or W.

TRBV15 CATSRASTLYGYTF
TRBV11-2 CASSIHISFGQGLRYEQYF
TRBV11-1 CASSPSGYSYNEQFF
TRBV27 CASSVSRGLDEQYF
TRBV20-1 CSASWEYNEQFF
TRBV6-2/TRBV6-3 CASSLHRGPYEQYF
TRBV29-1 CSAKQGFNEKLFF
TRBV7-9 CASSLPDRNRGYTF
TRBV3-1 CASSQLGENYEQYF
TRBV27 CASSLHRSSYNEQFF
TRBV15 CATSRTGVAEKLFF
TRBV29-1 CSVERSGGRADTQYF
TRBV9 CASSVATTVRWENEQFF
TRBV3-1 CASSQDWRTLGETQYF
TRBV12-3/TRBV12-4 CASSLAGGIYEQYF
TRBV2 CASSKGDNEQFF
TRBV20-1 CSAPTSGTALSSYNEQFF